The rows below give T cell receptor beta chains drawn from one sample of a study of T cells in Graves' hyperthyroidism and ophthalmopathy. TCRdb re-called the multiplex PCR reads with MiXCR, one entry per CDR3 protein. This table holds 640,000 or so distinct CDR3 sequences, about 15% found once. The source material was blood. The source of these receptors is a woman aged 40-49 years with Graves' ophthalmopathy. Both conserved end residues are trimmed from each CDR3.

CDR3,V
ASSEAYYEQY,TRBV6-1
ASSTGGGGAYEQY,TRBV6-1
ASSYSREFRGTEAF,TRBV6-5
ASSFSSGLSYEQH,TRBV28
ASSLALPTQY,TRBV7-9
SARKRHSYEQY,TRBV20-1
ASSHNRDTLNTGELF,TRBV6-4
SATVRQASTDTQY,TRBV20-1
ASSAKTGTTYEQY,TRBV2
ASRLGQTLTEAF,TRBV5-5
ASLDRAGYEQY,TRBV27
ASSRVAGAQETQY,TRBV4-1
ASSSAGTSAYEQY,TRBV12-3/TRBV12-4
SVPGQGAQTYEQY,TRBV29-1
ASSPDTRRRAF,TRBV28
ASSLEGQGAYEQY,TRBV28
SADGGRGSYEQY,TRBV20-1
ASSLAPLAGNEQF,TRBV5-1
ASSASRHPTNTIY,TRBV2
AISTLGRGEQY,TRBV10-3
ASSPTRFGGELF,TRBV6-1
AWSAGQHYGYT,TRBV30
ASSLEARVVYGYT,TRBV11-2
ASSDRDKSHTQY,TRBV9
ASRMGTNYEQY,TRBV5-1
ASSPGTRGEQY,TRBV6-5
SVRGQSLTGELF,TRBV29-1
ASNKGARETQY,TRBV28
ASSPGQGRAGELF,TRBV9
ASSLAEPSYEQY,TRBV7-9
ASTLSGRPGHGYT,TRBV28
ASSSETSGAQY,TRBV28
ASSLAGGSRYEQY,TRBV7-2
ASSDQGTGQETQY,TRBV12-3/TRBV12-4
ATEVGPNTGELF,TRBV30
ASSFTYEQY,TRBV28
SAPRIRLGVNQETQY,TRBV20-1
ASSQGATYEQY,TRBV18
ASSFLPGGEETQY,TRBV5-1
ASRREDQPQH,TRBV6-2/TRBV6-3
AWSGQGETEAF,TRBV30
ASSLRTVSYEQY,TRBV4-1
ASSFPGTAGELF,TRBV7-3
SARDPGRWETQY,TRBV20-1
ASGPAPRYTEAF,TRBV6-1
ASSYSAGFGPQH,TRBV6-5